These 3 T cell receptor beta chains were all obtained from the same sample, sequenced in a study of shared clonotypes between healthy human individuals. Generated by immunoSEQ multiplex PCR, the TCRdb table keeps only in-frame clones and is missing some. The repertoire includes around 580,000 clones, roughly 98% of them detected once, and 0.3% sits in the top ten. The naive CD8 population came from CD45RO-negative cells selected for CCR7, without terminally differentiated effector memory CD45RA+ cells. The specimen was naive CD8+ T cells sorted from blood. The receptors shown here come from a man under 40 in good health.

The chain has TRBV4-1 and TRBJ2-3, with D perhaps TRBD1 (6 bases). Looked up from germline, CDR1 is MGHRA and CDR2 is YSYEKL. V lost 2 bases and J lost 2, with 14 bases in between. This CDR3 contains 16 residues. DNA of the CDR3: TGCGCCAGCAGCCAATTCGAGGACAGTTCCACAGATACGCAGTATTTT. This gives the protein CASSQFEDSSTDTQYF.

The chain recombines TRBV7-9 with TRBJ2-2; 9 bases map to TRBD2. The CDR3 length is 16 residues. The ends lost 5 bases at V and 3 bases at J; junction bases unmatched: 7. Germline-derived CDR1 and CDR2 are SEHNR and FQNEAQ (reference sequence). The CDR3 DNA reads TGTGCCAGCAGCACCTCGACTAGCGGATACACCGGGGAGCTGTTTTTT. Translating it yields CASSTSTSGYTGELFF.

The chain recombines TRBV29-1 with TRBJ2-7; 10 bases are a match to TRBD2. The CDR3 covers 16 residues. The junction had 6 bases not matched to a gene; V was cut back by 0 bases and J by 1 base. The V gene's germline CDR1 is SQVTM and CDR2 ANQGSEA. This CDR3 is CSVEDASGSGSYEQYF. CDR3 bases: TGCAGCGTTGAAGATGCTAGCGGGAGTGGTTCCTACGAGCAGTACTTC.